Listed here are 10 T cell receptor beta chains from one sample, sequenced in a study of blood T cells in healthy people across ages. A second PCR of 7 to 11 cycles used a sample-barcoded 5' primer and a J-beta primer mix. One entry per CDR3 protein results from TCRdb running MiXCR on the 5' RACE reads. Of around 1,500,000 distinct CDR3 sequences listed, approximately 42% are singletons. The sample consisted of blood. Source of these receptors: a woman aged 18 to 35 in good health.

The table lists this clonotype with a few counts. A read error may be the cause here, since a much bigger clone is one base away. The V call is TRBV12-3 or TRBV12-4, the J call TRBJ2-7; D is unresolved. Trimming removed 5 bases from V and 2 bases from J, with 10 bases in between. This CDR3 comprises 13 residues. CDR3 amino acids: CASSVPGPYEQYF. In nucleotides, the CDR3 is TGTGCCAGCAGTGTGCCGGGTCCCTACGAGCAGTACTTC.

The J gene is TRBJ2-1, the V gene TRBV27, with D maybe TRBD2 (6 bases). The CDR3 loop spans 14 amino acids. Trimming removed 7 bases from V and 2 bases from J, with 12 bases in between. Germline CDR1 and CDR2: MNHEY and SMNVEV (reference sequence). CDR3 sequence (DNA): TGTGCCAGCACCTCCGCGGGGACCTACAATGAGCAGTTCTTC. Its protein product is CASTSAGTYNEQFF.

Remarks on this clonotype: The junction does not match germline at one end; this may be a read error. The rearrangement joins TRBV27 to TRBJ2-7; unclear D gene. The CDR3 is 14 amino acids. Germline V gene lookup returns CDR1 MNHEY and CDR2 SMNVEV (reference sequence). In DNA, the CDR3 is TGTGCCAGCAGTTTATCGGGAAACTCCTACGAGCGGTACTTC. It encodes CASSLSGNSYERYF.

The CDR3 nucleotides read TGTGCCAGCAGTGATAGGGGGGGACCTAGATACAATGAGCAGTTCTTC. It yields the protein CASSDRGGPRYNEQFF. This chain uses TRBV2 with TRBJ2-1; D perhaps matches TRBD2 (7 bases). CDR1 and CDR2 from the germline V gene are SNHLY and FYNNEI. V lost 3 bases and J lost 4, with 16 bases in between. The CDR3 has 16 amino acids.

The J gene is TRBJ2-4, the V gene TRBV6-1; the match to TRBD2 covers 7 bases. The J call is uncertain, as TRBJ2-7 better fits the DNA end. Germline lookup yields CDR1 MNHNS and CDR2 SASEGT. The length of the CDR3 is 15 residues. The CDR3 sequence is CAIDGGDGLTYEQYF. The CDR3 bases are TGTGCCATCGATGGGGGGGATGGCCTTACCTACGAGCAGTACTTC.

The gene calls are TRBV7-6 and TRBJ2-3; D unresolved. Germline lookup yields CDR1 SGHVS and CDR2 FNYEAQ. V gave up 1 base and J gave up 2 bases, with 10 bases separating them. There are 15 residues in the CDR3. CDR3 sequence reads: CASSLVPELTDTQYF. DNA for the CDR3: TGTGCCAGCAGCTTAGTCCCGGAACTCACAGATACGCAGTATTTT. Complete variable domain (other parts from reference TRBV7-6 and TRBJ2-3): GAGVSQSPRYKVTKRGQDVALRCDPISGHVSLYWYRQALGQGPEFLTYFNYEAQQDKSGLPNDRFSAERPEGSISTLTIQRTEQRDSAMYRCASSLVPELTDTQYFGPGTRLTVL.

This clonotype was detected many times. This could be a read error, since a much larger clone is one nucleotide away. The chain links TRBV10-3 to TRBJ1-2; no clear D. The germline V gene has CDR1 ENHRY and CDR2 SYGVKD. V was cut by 5 bases and J by 1 base, with 14 bases left in between. The CDR3 totals 15 residues. CDR3 coding DNA: TGTGCCATCAGTTTCGCAACCACTGGTAACTATGGCTACACCTTC. It translates to CAISFATTGNYGYTF.

The chain joins TRBV5-1 to TRBJ1-2; D is ambiguous. Germline CDR1 and CDR2: SGHRS and YFSETQ. Trimming pared 4 bases from V and 2 bases from J, leaving 15 bases between. This CDR3 spans 15 amino acids. This CDR3 is CASSLDPTRNYGYTF. DNA for the CDR3: TGCGCCAGCAGCCTGGACCCCACCCGGAACTATGGCTACACCTTC.

This sequence joins TRBV7-9 and TRBJ2-5; 13 bases are shared with TRBD2. The CDR3 has 16 residues. CDR1 and CDR2 (germline): SEHNR, FQNEAQ (reference sequence). The trim removed 7 bases at V and 3 bases at J, leaving 8 bases unmatched. As DNA, the CDR3 is TGTGCCAGCACCAAACCGGGACTAGCGGGGAAAGAGACCCAGTACTTC. Amino acid sequence: CASTKPGLAGKETQYF.

The chain is built from TRBV7-9 and TRBJ2-1; D possibly corresponds to TRBD2 (7 bases). Trimming shortened V by 6 bases and J by 3 bases, and 12 bases separated the two germline ends. CDR1 and CDR2 from the germline V gene are SEHNR and FQNEAQ (reference sequence). The CDR3 covers 14 residues. CDR3 loop: CASSRGEGYNEQFF. DNA for the CDR3: TGTGCCAGCAGTAGGGGGGAGGGCTACAATGAGCAGTTCTTC.